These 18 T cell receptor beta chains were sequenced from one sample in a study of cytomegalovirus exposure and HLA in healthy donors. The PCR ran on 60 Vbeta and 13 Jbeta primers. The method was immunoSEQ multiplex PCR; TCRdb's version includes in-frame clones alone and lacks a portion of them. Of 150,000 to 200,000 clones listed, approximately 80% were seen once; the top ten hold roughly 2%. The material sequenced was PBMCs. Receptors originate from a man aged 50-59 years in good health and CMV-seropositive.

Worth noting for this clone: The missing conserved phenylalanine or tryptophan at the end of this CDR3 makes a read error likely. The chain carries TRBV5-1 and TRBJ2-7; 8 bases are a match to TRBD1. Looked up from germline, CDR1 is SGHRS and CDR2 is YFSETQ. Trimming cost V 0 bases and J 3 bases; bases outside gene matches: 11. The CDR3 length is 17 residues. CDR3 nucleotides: TGCGCCAGCAGCTTGGGAACGGGACAGGCTCTTAGCTACGAGCAGTACCTC. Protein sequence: CASSLGTGQALSYEQYL.

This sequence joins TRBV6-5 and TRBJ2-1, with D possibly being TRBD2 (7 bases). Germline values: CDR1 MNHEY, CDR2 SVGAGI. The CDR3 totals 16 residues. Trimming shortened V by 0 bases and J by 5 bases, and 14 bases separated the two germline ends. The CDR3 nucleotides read TGTGCCAGCAGTTACTCTAGGGGGGGCGGGGACAATGAGCAGTTCTTC. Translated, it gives CASSYSRGGGDNEQFF.

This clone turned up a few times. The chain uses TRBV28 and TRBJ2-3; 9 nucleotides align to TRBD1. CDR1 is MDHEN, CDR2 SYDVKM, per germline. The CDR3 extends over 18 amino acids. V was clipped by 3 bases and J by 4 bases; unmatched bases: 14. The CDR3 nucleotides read TGTGCCAGCAGTTTCTATTTAGGGGACAGGGTAGGCGCAGATACGCAGTATTTT. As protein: CASSFYLGDRVGADTQYF.

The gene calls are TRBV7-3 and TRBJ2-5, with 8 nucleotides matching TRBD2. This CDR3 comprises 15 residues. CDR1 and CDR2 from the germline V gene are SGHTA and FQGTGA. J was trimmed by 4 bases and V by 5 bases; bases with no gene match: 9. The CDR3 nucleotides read TGTGCCAGCAGCCTCAGCGGGGGTCAGAGAGAGACCCAGTACTTC. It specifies CASSLSGGQRETQYF. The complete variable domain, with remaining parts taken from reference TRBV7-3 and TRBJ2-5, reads GAGVSQTPSNKVTEKGKYVELRCDPISGHTALYWYRQSLGQGPEFLIYFQGTGAADDSGLPNDRFFAVRPEGSVSTLKIQRTERGDSAVYLCASSLSGGQRETQYFGPGTRLLVL.

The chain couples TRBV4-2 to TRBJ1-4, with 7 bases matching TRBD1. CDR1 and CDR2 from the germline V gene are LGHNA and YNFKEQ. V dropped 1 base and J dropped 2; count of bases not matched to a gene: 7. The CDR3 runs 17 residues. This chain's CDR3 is CASSQVRGRRTNEKLFF. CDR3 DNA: TGTGCCAGCAGCCAAGTTAGGGGGCGCCGGACTAATGAAAAACTGTTTTTT.

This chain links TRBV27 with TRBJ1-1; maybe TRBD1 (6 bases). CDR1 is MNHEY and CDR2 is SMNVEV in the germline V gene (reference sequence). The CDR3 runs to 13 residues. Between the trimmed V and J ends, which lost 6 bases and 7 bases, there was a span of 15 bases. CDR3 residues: CASRPQGIGEAFF. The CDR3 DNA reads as TGTGCCAGCAGACCACAGGGAATTGGTGAAGCTTTCTTT.

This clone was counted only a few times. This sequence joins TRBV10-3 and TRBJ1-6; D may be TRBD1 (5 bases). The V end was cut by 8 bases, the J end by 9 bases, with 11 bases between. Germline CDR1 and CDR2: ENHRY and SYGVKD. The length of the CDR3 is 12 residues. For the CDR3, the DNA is TGTGCCATCCGTGCCGGGGGTTCACCCCTCCACTTT. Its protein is CAIRAGGSPLHF.

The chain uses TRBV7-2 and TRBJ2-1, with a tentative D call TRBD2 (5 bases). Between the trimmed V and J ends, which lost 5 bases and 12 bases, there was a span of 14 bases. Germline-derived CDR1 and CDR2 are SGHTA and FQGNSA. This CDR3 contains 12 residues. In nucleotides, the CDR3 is TGTGCCAGCAGCCAGACGGGGAGTAGGCAGTTCTTC. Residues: CASSQTGSRQFF. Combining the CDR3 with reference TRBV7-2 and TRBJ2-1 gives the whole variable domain GAGVSQSPSNKVTEKGKDVELRCDPISGHTALYWYRQSLGQGLEFLIYFQGNSAPDKSGLPSDRFSAERTGGSVSTLTIQRTQQEDSAVYLCASSQTGSRQFFGPGTRLTVL.

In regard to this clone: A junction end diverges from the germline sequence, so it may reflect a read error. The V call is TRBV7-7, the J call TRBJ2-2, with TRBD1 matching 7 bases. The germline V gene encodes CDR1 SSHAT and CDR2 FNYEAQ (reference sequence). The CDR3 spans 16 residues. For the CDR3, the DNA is TGTGCTAGCAGTTTTGAAGGGGGCACGAACACCGGGGAGCTGTTTTTT. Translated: CASSFEGGTNTGELFF.

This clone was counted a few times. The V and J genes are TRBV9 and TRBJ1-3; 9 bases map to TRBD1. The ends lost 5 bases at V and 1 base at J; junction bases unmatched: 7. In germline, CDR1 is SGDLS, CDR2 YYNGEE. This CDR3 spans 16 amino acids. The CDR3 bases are TGTGCCAGCAGTTTATCGGGGACAGGGTCTGGAAACACCATATATTTT. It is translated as CASSLSGTGSGNTIYF.

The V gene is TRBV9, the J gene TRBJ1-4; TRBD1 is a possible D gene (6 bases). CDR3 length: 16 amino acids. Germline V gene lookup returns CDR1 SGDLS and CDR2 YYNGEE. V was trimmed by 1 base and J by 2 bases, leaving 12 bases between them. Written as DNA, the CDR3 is TGTGCCAGCAGCGTACGAGGGCAGGGGACTAATGAAAAACTGTTTTTT. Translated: CASSVRGQGTNEKLFF.

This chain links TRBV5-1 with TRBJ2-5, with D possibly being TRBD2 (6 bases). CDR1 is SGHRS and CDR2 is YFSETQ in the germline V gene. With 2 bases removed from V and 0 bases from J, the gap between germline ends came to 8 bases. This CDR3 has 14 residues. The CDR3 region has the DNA TGCGCCAGCAGCTTTGCGGGGAACCAAGAGACCCAGTACTTC. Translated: CASSFAGNQETQYF.

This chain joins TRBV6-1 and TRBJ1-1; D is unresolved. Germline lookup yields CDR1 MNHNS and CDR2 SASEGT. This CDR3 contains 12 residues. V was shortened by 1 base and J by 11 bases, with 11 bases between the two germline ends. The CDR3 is CASSEGFQSAFF. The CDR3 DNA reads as TGTGCCAGCAGTGAAGGTTTTCAGTCGGCTTTCTTT.

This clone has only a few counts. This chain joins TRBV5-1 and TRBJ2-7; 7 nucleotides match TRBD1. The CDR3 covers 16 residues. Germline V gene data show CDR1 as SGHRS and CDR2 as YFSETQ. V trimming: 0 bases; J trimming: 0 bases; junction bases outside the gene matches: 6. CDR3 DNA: TGCGCCAGCAGCTTGGTCCCAGGGGGTCTCTCCTACGAGCAGTACTTC. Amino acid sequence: CASSLVPGGLSYEQYF.

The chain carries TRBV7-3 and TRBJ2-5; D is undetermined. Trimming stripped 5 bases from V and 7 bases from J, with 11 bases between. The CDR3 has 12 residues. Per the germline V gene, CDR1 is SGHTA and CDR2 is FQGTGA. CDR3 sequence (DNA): TGTGCCAGCAGCCGCGGTCGAGGGACCCAGTACTTC. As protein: CASSRGRGTQYF.

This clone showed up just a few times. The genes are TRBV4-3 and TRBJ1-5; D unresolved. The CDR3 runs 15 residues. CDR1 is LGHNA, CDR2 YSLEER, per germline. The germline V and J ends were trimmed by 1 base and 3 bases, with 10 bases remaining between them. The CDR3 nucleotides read TGCGCCAGCAGCCAAGTAGGAGGCTCCAATCAGCCCCAGCATTTT. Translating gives CASSQVGGSNQPQHF.

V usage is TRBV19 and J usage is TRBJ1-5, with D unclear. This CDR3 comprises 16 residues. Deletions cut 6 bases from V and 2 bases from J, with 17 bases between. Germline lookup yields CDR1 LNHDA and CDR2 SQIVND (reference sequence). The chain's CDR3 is CASRILPDGGNQPQHF. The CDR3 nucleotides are TGTGCCAGTAGAATACTTCCGGACGGGGGCAATCAGCCCCAGCATTTT.

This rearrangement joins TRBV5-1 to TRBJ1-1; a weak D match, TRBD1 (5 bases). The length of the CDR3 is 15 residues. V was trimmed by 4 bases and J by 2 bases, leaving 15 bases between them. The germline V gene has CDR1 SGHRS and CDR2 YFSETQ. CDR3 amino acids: CASSLAGLVNTEAFF. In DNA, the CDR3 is TGCGCCAGCAGCCTGGCAGGGTTAGTAAACACTGAAGCTTTCTTT.